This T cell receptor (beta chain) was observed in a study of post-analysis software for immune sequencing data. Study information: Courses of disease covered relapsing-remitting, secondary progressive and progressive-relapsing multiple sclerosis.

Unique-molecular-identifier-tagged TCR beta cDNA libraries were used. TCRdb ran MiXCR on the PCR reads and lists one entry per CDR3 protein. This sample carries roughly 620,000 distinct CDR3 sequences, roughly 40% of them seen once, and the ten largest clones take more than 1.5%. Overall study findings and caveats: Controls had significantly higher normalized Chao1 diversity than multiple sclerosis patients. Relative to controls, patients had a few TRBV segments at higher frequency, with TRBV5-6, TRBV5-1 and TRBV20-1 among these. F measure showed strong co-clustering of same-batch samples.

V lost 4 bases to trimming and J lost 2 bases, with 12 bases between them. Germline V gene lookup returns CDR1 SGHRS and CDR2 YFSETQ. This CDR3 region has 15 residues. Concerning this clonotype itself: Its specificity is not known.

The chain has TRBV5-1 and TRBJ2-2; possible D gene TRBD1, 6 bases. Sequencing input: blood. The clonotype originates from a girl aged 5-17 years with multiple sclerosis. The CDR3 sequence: CASSEDSFNTGELFF. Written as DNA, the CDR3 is TGCGCCAGCAGCGAGGACAGTTTTAACACCGGGGAGCTGTTTTTT.